What follows is one T cell receptor (beta chain) and its context. The antigen remains undetermined. Assay: immunoSEQ multiplex PCR; the TCRdb copy retains only in-frame clones and omits some. The sample comprises over 110,000 clones, roughly 89% of which are singletons, and around 1.7% rests with the top ten. The sample belongs to a study of T cell responses to AZD1222 COVID-19 vaccine. Whole-study findings and limits: Donors were chiefly white British, with a greater number of females, and clonal diversity was perhaps underestimated. Dominant CD4 TCR responses targeted spike regions 160-218 and 743-854.

Here the sequenced sample was peripheral blood, taken on day 0 of AZD1222 vaccination. The TCR originated in an adult in good health.

In nucleotides, the CDR3 is TGTGCCACCTCCAGAGGGAACACCGGGGAGCTGTTTTTT. This codes for CATSRGNTGELFF. This chain connects TRBV6-5 to TRBJ2-2; D remains unclear. The germline V and J ends were trimmed by 10 bases and 1 base, with 10 bases remaining between them. Germline loops: CDR1 MNHEY, CDR2 SVGAGI. The CDR3 has 13 amino acids.